This TCR beta chain was sequenced for a study of cytomegalovirus exposure and HLA in healthy donors. It was with 60 Vbeta and 13 Jbeta primers that the PCR ran. The protocol was immunoSEQ multiplex PCR, while the TCRdb copy is restricted to in-frame clones and leaves out a portion. Of about 160,000 clones listed, roughly 80% are singletons. From germline, CDR1 is MNHEY and CDR2 SVGAGI. V lost 3 bases to trimming and J lost 5 bases, with 16 bases between them. CDR3 length: 15 residues. This clonotype originated in a man aged 18 to 30 in good health and CMV-seropositive. The V gene is TRBV6-5, the J gene TRBJ1-2; D not resolved. The sample was PBMCs. CDR3 sequence (DNA): TGTGCCAGCAGTTATTATCCGGAATCGGAGTATGGCTACACCTTC. Protein: CASSYYPESEYGYTF.